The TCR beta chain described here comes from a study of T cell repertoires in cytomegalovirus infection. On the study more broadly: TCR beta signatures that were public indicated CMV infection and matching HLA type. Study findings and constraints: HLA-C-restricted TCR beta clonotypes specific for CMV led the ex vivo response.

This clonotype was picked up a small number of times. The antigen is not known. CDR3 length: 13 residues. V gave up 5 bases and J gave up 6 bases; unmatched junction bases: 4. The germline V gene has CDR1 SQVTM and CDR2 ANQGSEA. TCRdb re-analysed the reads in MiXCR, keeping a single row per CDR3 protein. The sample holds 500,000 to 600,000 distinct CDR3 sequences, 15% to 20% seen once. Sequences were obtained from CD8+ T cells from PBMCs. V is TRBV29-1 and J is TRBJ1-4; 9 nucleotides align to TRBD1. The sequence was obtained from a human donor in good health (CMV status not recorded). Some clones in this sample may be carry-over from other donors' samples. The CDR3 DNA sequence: TGCAGCGTTTCCGACAGGGGGGATGAAAAACTGTTTTTT. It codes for CSVSDRGDEKLFF.